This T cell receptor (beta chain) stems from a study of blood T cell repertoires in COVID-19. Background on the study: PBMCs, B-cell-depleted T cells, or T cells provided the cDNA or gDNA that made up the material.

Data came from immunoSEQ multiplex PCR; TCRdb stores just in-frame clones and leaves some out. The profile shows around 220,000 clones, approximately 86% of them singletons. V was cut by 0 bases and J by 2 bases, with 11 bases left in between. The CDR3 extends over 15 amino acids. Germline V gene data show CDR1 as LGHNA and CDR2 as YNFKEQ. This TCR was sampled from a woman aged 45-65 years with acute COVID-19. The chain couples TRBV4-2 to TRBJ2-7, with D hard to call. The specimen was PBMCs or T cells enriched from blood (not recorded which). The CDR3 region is CASSQDIGGTYEQYF. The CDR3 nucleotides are TGTGCCAGCAGCCAAGATATCGGCGGAACCTACGAGCAGTACTTC.